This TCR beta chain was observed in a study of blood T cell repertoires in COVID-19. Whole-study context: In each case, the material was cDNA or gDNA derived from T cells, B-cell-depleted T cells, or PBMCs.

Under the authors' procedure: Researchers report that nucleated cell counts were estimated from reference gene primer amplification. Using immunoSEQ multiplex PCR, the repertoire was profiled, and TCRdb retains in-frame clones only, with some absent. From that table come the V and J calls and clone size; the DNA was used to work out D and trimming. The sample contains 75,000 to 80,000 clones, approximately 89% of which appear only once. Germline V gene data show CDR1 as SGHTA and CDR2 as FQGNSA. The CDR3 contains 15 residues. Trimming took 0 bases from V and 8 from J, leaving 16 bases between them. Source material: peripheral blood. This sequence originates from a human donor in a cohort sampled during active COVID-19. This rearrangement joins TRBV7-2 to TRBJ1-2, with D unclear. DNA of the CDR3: TGTGCCAGCAGCTTAGCGGCGGACCGAGCGGGGGGCTACACCTTC. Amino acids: CASSLAADRAGGYTF.